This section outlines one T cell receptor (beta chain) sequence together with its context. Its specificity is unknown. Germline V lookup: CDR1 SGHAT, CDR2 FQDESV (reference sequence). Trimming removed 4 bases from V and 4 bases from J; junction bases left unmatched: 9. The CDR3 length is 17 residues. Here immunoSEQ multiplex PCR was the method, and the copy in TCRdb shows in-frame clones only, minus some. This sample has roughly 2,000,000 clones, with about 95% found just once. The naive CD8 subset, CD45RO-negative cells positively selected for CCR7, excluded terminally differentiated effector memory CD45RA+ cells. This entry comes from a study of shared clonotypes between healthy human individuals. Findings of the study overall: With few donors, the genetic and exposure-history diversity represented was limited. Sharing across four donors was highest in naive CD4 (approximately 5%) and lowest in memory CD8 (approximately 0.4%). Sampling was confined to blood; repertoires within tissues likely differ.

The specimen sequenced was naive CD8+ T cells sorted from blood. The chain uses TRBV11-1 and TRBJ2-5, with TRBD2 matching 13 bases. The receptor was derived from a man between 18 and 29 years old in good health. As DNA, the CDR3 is TGTGCCAGCAGCTCACCTCGGACTAGCGGGGGCGGAGAGACCCAGTACTTC. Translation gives CASSSPRTSGGGETQYF.